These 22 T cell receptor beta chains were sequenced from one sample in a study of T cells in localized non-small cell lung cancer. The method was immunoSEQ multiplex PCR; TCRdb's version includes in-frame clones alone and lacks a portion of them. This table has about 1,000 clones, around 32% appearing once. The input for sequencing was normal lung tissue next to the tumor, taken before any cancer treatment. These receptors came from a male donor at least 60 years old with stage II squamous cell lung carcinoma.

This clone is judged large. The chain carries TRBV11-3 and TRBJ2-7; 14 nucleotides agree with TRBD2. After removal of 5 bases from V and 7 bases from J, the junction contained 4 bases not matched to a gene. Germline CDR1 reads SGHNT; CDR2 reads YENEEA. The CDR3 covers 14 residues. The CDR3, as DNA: TGTGCCAGCAGCCCGGGACTAGCGGGAGATGAGCAGTACTTC. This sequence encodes CASSPGLAGDEQYF.

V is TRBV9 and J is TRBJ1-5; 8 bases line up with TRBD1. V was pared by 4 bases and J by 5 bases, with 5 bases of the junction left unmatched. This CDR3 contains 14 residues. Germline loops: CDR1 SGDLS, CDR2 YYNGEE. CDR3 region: CASSTGQGYQPQHF. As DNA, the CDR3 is TGTGCCAGCAGCACAGGACAGGGTTATCAGCCCCAGCATTTT.

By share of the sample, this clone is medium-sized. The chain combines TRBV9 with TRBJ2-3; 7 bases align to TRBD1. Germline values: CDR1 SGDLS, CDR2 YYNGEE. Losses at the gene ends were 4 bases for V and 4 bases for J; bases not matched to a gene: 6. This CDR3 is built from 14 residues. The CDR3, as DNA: TGTGCCAGCAGCTCGGGACAGCCCGCAGATACGCAGTATTTT. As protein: CASSSGQPADTQYF.

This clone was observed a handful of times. CDR3 protein: CASSRKTGATNEKLFF. The CDR3, as DNA: TGTGCCAGCAGCCGCAAAACGGGTGCAACTAATGAAAAACTGTTTTTT. The chain has TRBV11-3 and TRBJ1-4; no reliable D call. V was clipped by 5 bases and J by 0 bases, with 13 bases between them. Germline V gene lookup returns CDR1 SGHNT and CDR2 YENEEA. The length of the CDR3 is 16 residues.

The CDR3 DNA is TGTGCCAGCAGTCTGGACAGCTCTGGAAACACCATATATTTT. This sequence encodes CASSLDSSGNTIYF. The V call is TRBV9, the J call TRBJ1-3, with a possible D match to TRBD1 (6 bases). CDR1 is SGDLS, CDR2 YYNGEE, per germline. CDR3 length equals 14 residues. V dropped 5 bases and J dropped 0 bases, with 9 bases sitting between them.

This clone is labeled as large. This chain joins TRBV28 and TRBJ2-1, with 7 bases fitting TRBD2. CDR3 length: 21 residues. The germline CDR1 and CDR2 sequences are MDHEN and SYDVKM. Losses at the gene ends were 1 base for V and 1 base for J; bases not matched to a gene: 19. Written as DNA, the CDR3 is TGTGCCAGCAGTTTATCGTCTAGGGACTACCGGCAAGGGCAGTCCTACAATGAGCAGTTCTTC. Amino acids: CASSLSSRDYRQGQSYNEQFF.

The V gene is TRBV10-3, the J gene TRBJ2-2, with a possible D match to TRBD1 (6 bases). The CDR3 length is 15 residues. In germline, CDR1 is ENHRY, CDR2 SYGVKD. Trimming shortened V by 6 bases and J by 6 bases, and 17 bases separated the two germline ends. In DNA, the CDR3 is TGTGCCATCAGGGGAACAGGGAAGGGCCCCGGGGAGCTGTTTTTT. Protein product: CAIRGTGKGPGELFF.

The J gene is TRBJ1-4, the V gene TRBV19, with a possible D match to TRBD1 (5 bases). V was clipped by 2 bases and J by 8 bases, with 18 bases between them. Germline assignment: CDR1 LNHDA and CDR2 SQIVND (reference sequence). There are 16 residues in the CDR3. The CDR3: CASSILGPESSEKLFF. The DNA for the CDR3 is TGTGCCAGTAGTATATTGGGACCGGAATCCAGCGAAAAACTGTTTTTT.

CDR3 coding DNA: TGTGCCAGTAGTACCTCAACGGGACAGGTAAATCAGCCCCAGCATTTT. Its protein is CASSTSTGQVNQPQHF. This chain joins TRBV19 and TRBJ1-5, with 8 bases fitting TRBD1. Trimming at V came to 4 bases and at J to 4 bases, leaving 9 bases not matched to a gene. The CDR3 spans 16 residues. Germline CDR1 and CDR2: LNHDA and SQIVND (reference sequence).

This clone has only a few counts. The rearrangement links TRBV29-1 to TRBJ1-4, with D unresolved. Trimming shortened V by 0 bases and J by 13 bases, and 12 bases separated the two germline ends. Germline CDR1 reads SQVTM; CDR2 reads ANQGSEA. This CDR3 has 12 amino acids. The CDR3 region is CSVEDAQNRLFF. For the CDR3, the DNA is TGCAGCGTTGAAGATGCGCAGAACCGACTGTTTTTT.

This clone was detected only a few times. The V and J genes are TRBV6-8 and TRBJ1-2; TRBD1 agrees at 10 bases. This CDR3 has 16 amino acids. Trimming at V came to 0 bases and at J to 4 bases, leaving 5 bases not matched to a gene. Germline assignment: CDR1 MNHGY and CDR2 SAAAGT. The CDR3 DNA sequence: TGTGCCAGCAGTTACTCCGGGACAGGGGCCATCTATGGCTACACCTTC. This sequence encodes CASSYSGTGAIYGYTF.

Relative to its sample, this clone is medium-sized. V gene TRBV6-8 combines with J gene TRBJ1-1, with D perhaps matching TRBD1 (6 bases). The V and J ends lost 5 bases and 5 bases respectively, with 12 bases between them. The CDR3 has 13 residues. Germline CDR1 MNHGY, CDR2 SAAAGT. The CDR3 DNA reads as TGTGCCAGCAGTGCAGGGGCAAGAACTGAAGCTTTCTTT. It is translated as CASSAGARTEAFF.

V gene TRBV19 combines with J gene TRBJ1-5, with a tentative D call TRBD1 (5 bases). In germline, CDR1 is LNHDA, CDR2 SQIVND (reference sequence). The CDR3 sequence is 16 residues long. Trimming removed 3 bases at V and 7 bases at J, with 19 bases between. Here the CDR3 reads CASSIPGLGARQPQHF. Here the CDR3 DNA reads TGTGCCAGTAGTATCCCGGGACTTGGGGCGCGGCAGCCCCAGCATTTT.

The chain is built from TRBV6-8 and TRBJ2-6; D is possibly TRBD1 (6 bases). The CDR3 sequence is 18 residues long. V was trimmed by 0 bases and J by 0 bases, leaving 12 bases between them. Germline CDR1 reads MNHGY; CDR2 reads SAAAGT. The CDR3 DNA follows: TGTGCCAGCAGTTACTCGACAGGCGGACTCTCTGGGGCCAACGTCCTGACTTTC. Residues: CASSYSTGGLSGANVLTF.

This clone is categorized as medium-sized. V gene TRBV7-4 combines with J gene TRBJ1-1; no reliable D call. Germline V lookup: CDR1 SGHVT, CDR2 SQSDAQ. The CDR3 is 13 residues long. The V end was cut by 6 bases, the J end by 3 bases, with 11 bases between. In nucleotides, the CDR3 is TGTGCCAGCAGGGCCTGGGGTGACACTGAAGCTTTCTTT. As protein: CASRAWGDTEAFF.

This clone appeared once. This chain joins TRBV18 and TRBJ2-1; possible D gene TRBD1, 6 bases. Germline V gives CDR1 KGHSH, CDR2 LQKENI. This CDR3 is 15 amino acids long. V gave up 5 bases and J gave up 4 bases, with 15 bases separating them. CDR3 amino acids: CASSGKDSPYNEQFF. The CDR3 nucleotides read TGTGCCAGCTCAGGGAAGGACAGCCCTTACAATGAGCAGTTCTTC.

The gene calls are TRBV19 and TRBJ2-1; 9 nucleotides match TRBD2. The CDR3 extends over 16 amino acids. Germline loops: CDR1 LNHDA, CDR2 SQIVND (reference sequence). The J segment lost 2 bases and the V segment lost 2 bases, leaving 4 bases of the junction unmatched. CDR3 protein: CASSIISGGPYNEQFF. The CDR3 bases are TGTGCCAGTAGTATAATTAGCGGGGGCCCCTACAATGAGCAGTTCTTC.

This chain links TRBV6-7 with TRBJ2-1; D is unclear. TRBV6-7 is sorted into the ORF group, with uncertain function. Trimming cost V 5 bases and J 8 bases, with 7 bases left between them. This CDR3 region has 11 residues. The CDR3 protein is CASSESYEQFF. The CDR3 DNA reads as TGTGCCAGCAGTGAATCCTATGAGCAGTTCTTC.

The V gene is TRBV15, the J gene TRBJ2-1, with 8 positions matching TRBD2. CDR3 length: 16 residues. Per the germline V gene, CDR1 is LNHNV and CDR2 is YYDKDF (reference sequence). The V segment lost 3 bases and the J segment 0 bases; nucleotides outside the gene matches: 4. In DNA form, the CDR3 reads TGTGCCACCAGCAGTTCGGGGGGGAACTCCTACAATGAGCAGTTCTTC. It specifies CATSSSGGNSYNEQFF.

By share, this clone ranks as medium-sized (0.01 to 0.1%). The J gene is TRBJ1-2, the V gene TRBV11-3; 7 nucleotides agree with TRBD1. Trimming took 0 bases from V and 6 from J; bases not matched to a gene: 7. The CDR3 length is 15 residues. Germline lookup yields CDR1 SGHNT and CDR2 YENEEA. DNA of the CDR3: TGTGCCAGCAGCTTAGAAGGGGGCGCTCTTAATGGCTACACCTTC. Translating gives CASSLEGGALNGYTF. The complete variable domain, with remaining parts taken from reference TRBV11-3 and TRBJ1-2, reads EAGVVQSPRYKIIEKKQPVAFWCNPISGHNTLYWYLQNLGQGPELLIRYENEEAVDDSQLPKDRFSAERLKGVDSTLKIQPAELGDSAVYLCASSLEGGALNGYTFGSGTRLTVV.

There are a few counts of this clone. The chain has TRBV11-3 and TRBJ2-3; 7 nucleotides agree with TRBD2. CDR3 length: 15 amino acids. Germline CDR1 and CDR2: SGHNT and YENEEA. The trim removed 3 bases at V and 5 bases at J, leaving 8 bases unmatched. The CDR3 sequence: CASSLGTGGGDTQYF. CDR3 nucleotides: TGTGCCAGCAGCTTGGGCACGGGGGGTGGAGATACGCAGTATTTT.

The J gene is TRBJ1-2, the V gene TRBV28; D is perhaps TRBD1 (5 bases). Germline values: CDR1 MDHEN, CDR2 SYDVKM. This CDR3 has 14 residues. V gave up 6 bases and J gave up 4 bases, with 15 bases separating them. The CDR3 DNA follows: TGTGCCAGCAGGACGGGGGGAACTGGCTATGGCTACACCTTC. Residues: CASRTGGTGYGYTF.